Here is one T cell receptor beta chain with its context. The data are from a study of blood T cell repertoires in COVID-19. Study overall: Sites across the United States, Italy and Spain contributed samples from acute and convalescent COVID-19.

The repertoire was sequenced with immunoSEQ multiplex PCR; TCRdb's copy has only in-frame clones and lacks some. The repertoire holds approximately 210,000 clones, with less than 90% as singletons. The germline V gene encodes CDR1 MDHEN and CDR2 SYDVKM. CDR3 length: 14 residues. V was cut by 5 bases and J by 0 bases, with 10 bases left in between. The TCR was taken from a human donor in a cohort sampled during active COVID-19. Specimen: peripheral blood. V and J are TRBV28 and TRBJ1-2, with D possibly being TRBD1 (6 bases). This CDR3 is CASSMGHPNYGYTF. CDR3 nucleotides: TGTGCCAGCAGTATGGGACATCCTAACTATGGCTACACCTTC.